The TCR beta chain described here comes from a study of T-cell reconstitution after alpha-beta-depleted transplantation in children. V was pared by 4 bases and J by 2 bases, with 18 bases between. The CDR3 spans 17 residues. The germline V gene encodes CDR1 SGHAT and CDR2 FQNNGV. Notes on this clonotype: Antigen: not known.

Study-level findings and limits: T-cell counts and diversity were attributed mostly to newly produced T cells one year after transplant. Surviving recipient T cells and thymic progenitors produced the high day-60 TCRbeta diversity seen in some patients. Approximately two months post-transplant, alpha-beta T cells reportedly originated from several hundred expanded graft clones.

Unique molecular identifiers were used to barcode this TCRbeta library. TCRdb re-analysed the PCR reads in MiXCR, keeping a single row per CDR3 protein. The sample has about 580,000 distinct CDR3 sequences, 27% seen once; the top ten hold around a third. The V and J genes are TRBV11-2 and TRBJ2-1, with D perhaps TRBD1 (6 bases). The TCR sequence derives from a boy under two years old with Wiskott-Aldrich syndrome, due to receive a stem cell transplant. Sample: PBMCs, taken before TCRalphabeta/CD19-depleted stem cell transplant. The CDR3 region has the DNA TGTGCCAGCAGCTCTTTCGCCGGGACATCCGCCTACAATGAGCAGTTCTTC. This gives the protein CASSSFAGTSAYNEQFF.